One and the same sample provided the 5 T cell receptor beta chains below, sequenced in a study of beta chain features in type 1 diabetes. Their target antigens are unknown. The study reverse transcribed the entire isolated RNA, so it sequenced expressed TCRB transcripts. Method: immunoSEQ multiplex PCR; TCRdb's copy keeps in-frame clones and lacks some. This sample has roughly 150,000 clones, with about 63% found just once. Whole-study findings and limits: Within each of all four CD4+ subsets, Type 1 diabetes patients had TCRB CDR3s that were moderately but significantly shorter.

Input material: naive CD4+ T cells from blood. The receptors originated from a man aged 25-45 years with type 1 diabetes.

V is TRBV25-1 and J is TRBJ2-4; possible D gene TRBD2, 6 bases. The CDR3 consists of 13 residues. Trimming pared 0 bases from V and 7 bases from J, leaving 7 bases between. The V gene's germline CDR1 is MGHDK and CDR2 SYGVNS. The CDR3 loop is CASSEYGGNIQYF. The CDR3 DNA is TGTGCCAGCAGTGAATATGGGGGGAACATTCAGTACTTC.

The V and J genes are TRBV30 and TRBJ1-5; D is unclear. The CDR3 has 13 residues. The ends were cut back, 0 bases at V and 5 bases at J, with 8 bases in the middle. Looked up from germline, CDR1 is GTSNPN and CDR2 is SVGIG (reference sequence). The CDR3 protein is CAWSVIGDQPQHF. CDR3 sequence (DNA): TGTGCCTGGAGTGTCATAGGAGATCAGCCCCAGCATTTT.

This chain joins TRBV6-5 and TRBJ1-2, with D hard to call. There are 15 residues in the CDR3. The germline V and J ends were trimmed by 7 bases and 6 bases, with 21 bases remaining between them. Germline V gene data show CDR1 as MNHEY and CDR2 as SVGAGI. The chain's CDR3 is CASTYSPSRRDGYTF. The CDR3 nucleotides read TGTGCCAGCACCTACTCCCCCAGTCGAAGGGATGGCTACACCTTC.

The genes are TRBV7-9 and TRBJ2-7, with D maybe TRBD1 (6 bases). In germline, CDR1 is SEHNR, CDR2 FQNEAQ (reference sequence). This CDR3 is 14 amino acids long. V was cut by 5 bases and J by 2 bases, with 13 bases left in between. The CDR3 loop is CASSPRGSAYEQYF. The CDR3 DNA reads TGTGCCAGCAGCCCCAGGGGTAGCGCCTACGAGCAGTACTTC.

The chain employs TRBV30 and TRBJ2-7; 13 nucleotides agree with TRBD2. Germline CDR1 is GTSNPN and CDR2 is SVGIG (reference sequence). This CDR3 has 18 amino acids. The V and J ends lost 4 bases and 1 base, in that order; junction bases with no gene match: 13. The CDR3 sequence is CAWTRSRTSGGASYEQYF. In nucleotides, the CDR3 is TGTGCCTGGACGAGGTCCAGGACTAGCGGGGGAGCTTCCTACGAGCAGTACTTC.